These 29 T cell receptor beta chains share one sample of origin, sequenced in a study of blood T cell repertoires in COVID-19. The table came from immunoSEQ multiplex PCR; TCRdb's copy has only in-frame clones and leaves some out. The sample shows about 200,000 clones, 85% of them seen only once. Material: peripheral blood. Receptors were obtained from a man aged 60 to 69 with COVID-19, enrolled during active disease.

In this sample, this clone turned up once. The chain employs TRBV3-1 (or the pseudogene TRBV3-2) and TRBJ2-6; 7 bases are a match to TRBD2. Germline V gene lookup returns CDR1 LGHDT and CDR2 YNNKEL (reference sequence). This CDR3 is 18 amino acids long. Losses at the gene ends were 4 bases for V and 0 bases for J; bases not matched to a gene: 9. The chain's CDR3 is CASSPGGEVVSGANVLTF. The CDR3, as DNA: TGTGCCAGCAGCCCGGGGGGAGAAGTAGTCTCTGGGGCCAACGTCCTGACTTTC.

The chain links TRBV7-2 to TRBJ2-2, with D uncertain. Germline CDR1 is SGHTA and CDR2 is FQGNSA. The V end was cut by 3 bases, the J end by 1 base, with 6 bases between. This CDR3 has 14 amino acids. The CDR3: CASSFNWNTGELFF. Written as DNA, the CDR3 is TGTGCCAGCAGCTTCAATTGGAACACCGGGGAGCTGTTTTTT.

Points on this clone: No DNA is shown, since the ends of the CDR3 on it are uncertain; the CDR3 is the one TCRdb lists. V is TRBV7-5 and J is TRBJ1-1. TRBV7-5 is flagged as a pseudogene. Termini included, the CDR3 measures 13 amino acids. The CDR3 region is CARTSGVGKGAFF.

This chain uses TRBV4-2 with TRBJ1-2; no reliable D call. The CDR3 consists of 12 residues. V lost 5 bases to trimming and J lost 3 bases, with 7 bases between them. Germline CDR1 and CDR2: LGHNA and YNFKEQ. The DNA of the CDR3 is TGTGCCAGCAGCTTAGAGGACTATGGCTACACCTTC. Amino acid sequence: CASSLEDYGYTF.

The chain couples TRBV27 to TRBJ1-5; TRBD1 matches at 8 bases. With V trimmed by 4 bases and J by 0 bases, 8 bases remained unmatched. This CDR3 contains 17 residues. Germline loops: CDR1 MNHEY, CDR2 SMNVEV (reference sequence). The chain's CDR3 is CASSSGQGKVSNQPQHF. The CDR3 bases are TGTGCCAGCAGTTCCGGACAGGGAAAGGTTAGCAATCAGCCCCAGCATTTT.

The chain uses TRBV25-1 and TRBJ2-1, with D possibly TRBD2 on 6 matching bases. Germline loops: CDR1 MGHDK, CDR2 SYGVNS. The CDR3 covers 14 residues. V was trimmed by 4 bases and J by 5 bases, leaving 12 bases between them. The CDR3 here is CASSAAGLNNEQFF. The CDR3 coding sequence is TGTGCCAGCAGTGCAGCGGGCCTAAACAATGAGCAGTTCTTC. The variable domain in full, with the rest retrieved from reference TRBV25-1 and TRBJ2-1, is EADIYQTPRYLVIGTGKKITLECSQTMGHDKMYWYQQDPGMELHLIHYSYGVNSTEKGDLSSESTVSRIRTEHFPLTLESARPSHTSQYLCASSAAGLNNEQFFGPGTRLTVL.

This chain uses TRBV5-1 with TRBJ1-1, with 10 nucleotides matching TRBD1. With V trimmed by 0 bases and J by 1 base, 3 bases remained unmatched. The germline gives CDR1 SGHRS, CDR2 YFSETQ. The CDR3 contains 16 residues. CDR3 protein: CASSLETGGANTEAFF. DNA for the CDR3: TGCGCCAGCAGCTTGGAGACAGGGGGCGCGAACACTGAAGCTTTCTTT.

The DNA for the CDR3 is TGTGCCAGCAGCCCTATGGGGAGTGGAACTGAAGCTTTCTTT. Amino acid sequence: CASSPMGSGTEAFF. V and J are TRBV3-1 (or the pseudogene TRBV3-2) and TRBJ1-1, with D hard to call. In germline, CDR1 is LGHDT, CDR2 YNNKEL (reference sequence). Trimming left V 4 bases short and J 5 bases short, with 14 bases between. This CDR3 has 14 residues.

V is TRBV19 and J is TRBJ1-1; no clear D. V lost 4 bases and J lost 6, with 15 bases in between. The CDR3 loop spans 14 amino acids. Germline CDR1 LNHDA, CDR2 SQIVND (reference sequence). CDR3 DNA sequence: TGTGCCAGTAGTACGCGACCCGGCGGTCCTGAAGCTTTCTTT. It specifies CASSTRPGGPEAFF.

The gene calls are TRBV7-2 and TRBJ1-6, with 7 bases identical to TRBD1. The CDR3 has 15 residues. J gave up 5 bases and V 5 bases, and 6 bases lay outside the gene matches. The germline V gene encodes CDR1 SGHTA and CDR2 FQGNSA. The DNA for the CDR3 is TGTGCCAGCAGCCCAAGGGGGCTAGATAATTCACCCCTCCACTTT. Protein: CASSPRGLDNSPLHF.

This chain joins TRBV5-5 and TRBJ2-7, with a possible D match to TRBD2 (6 bases). With 1 base removed from V and 3 bases from J, the gap between germline ends came to 20 bases. CDR1 is SGHKS and CDR2 is YYEKEE in the germline V gene (reference sequence). This CDR3 is built from 17 residues. DNA for the CDR3: TGTGCCAGCAGCTTGATAGGGGCCGGGACTGGCGACTACGAGCAGTACTTC. Translation: CASSLIGAGTGDYEQYF.

The chain has TRBV4-1 and TRBJ2-3; D is uncertain. The CDR3 totals 14 residues. Trimming took 0 bases from V and 6 from J, leaving 10 bases between them. From germline, CDR1 is MGHRA and CDR2 YSYEKL. CDR3 nucleotides: TGCGCCAGCAGCCAAGAAACTCATTCGGATACGCAGTATTTT. Translation: CASSQETHSDTQYF.

The chain combines TRBV19 with TRBJ2-7; D possibly corresponds to TRBD1 (6 bases). Deletions cut 4 bases from V and 7 bases from J, with 14 bases between. This CDR3 is 13 amino acids long. CDR1 and CDR2 (germline): LNHDA, SQIVND (reference sequence). CDR3 amino acids: CASSSQGSGEQYF. CDR3 in DNA: TGTGCCAGTAGTAGTCAGGGGTCGGGGGAGCAGTACTTC. The full variable domain, in which reference TRBV19 and TRBJ2-7 provide the parts outside the CDR3, is DGGITQSPKYLFRKEGQNVTLSCEQNLNHDAMYWYRQDPGQGLRLIYYSQIVNDFQKGDIAEGYSVSREKKESFPLTVTSAQKNPTAFYLCASSSQGSGEQYFGPGTRLTVT.

The CDR3 loop reads CASSRGGGWNTEAFF. CDR3 sequence (DNA): TGTGCCAGCAGCCGGGGCGGGGGGTGGAACACTGAAGCTTTCTTT. The rearrangement links TRBV27 to TRBJ1-1; D is perhaps TRBD1 (5 bases). The CDR3 has 15 amino acids. From germline, CDR1 is MNHEY and CDR2 SMNVEV (reference sequence). V lost 6 bases, J lost 1 base, and 15 bases lay in between.

This chain joins TRBV28 and TRBJ2-1; 7 bases match TRBD1. The CDR3 is 15 amino acids. Per the germline V gene, CDR1 is MDHEN and CDR2 is SYDVKM. The trim removed 6 bases at V and 3 bases at J, leaving 8 bases unmatched. The CDR3 is CASSVTGPNYNEQFF. The CDR3, as DNA: TGTGCCAGCAGCGTGACAGGGCCGAACTACAATGAGCAGTTCTTC.

The rearrangement joins TRBV2 to TRBJ1-1; D remains ambiguous. The CDR3 has 12 amino acids. Trimming cost V 5 bases and J 4 bases, with 8 bases left between them. Germline V gene sequence: CDR1 SNHLY, CDR2 FYNNEI. CDR3 amino acids: CASSRLSTEAFF. The CDR3 region has the DNA TGTGCCAGCAGTCGGTTGAGCACTGAAGCTTTCTTT.

The chain uses TRBV28 and TRBJ2-7, with 8 bases fitting TRBD2. V gave up 2 bases and J gave up 6 bases; unmatched junction bases: 15. This CDR3 region has 17 residues. Looked up from germline, CDR1 is MDHEN and CDR2 is SYDVKM. CDR3 DNA sequence: TGTGCCAGCAGTTTAGGCCCCTTTAGCGGGACCGGGGGCGAGCAGTACTTC. As protein: CASSLGPFSGTGGEQYF.

On this clone itself: A read error may account for a junction end that differs from germline. The chain links TRBV6-5 to TRBJ1-4, with a possible D match to TRBD1 (5 bases). This CDR3 has 15 amino acids. CDR1 and CDR2 from the germline V gene are MNHEY and SVGAGI. This CDR3 reads CASSYSGGYSEKLFF. CDR3 nucleotides: TGTGCCAGCAGCTACTCGGGGGGGTATAGTGAAAAACTGTTTTTT.

This chain links TRBV10-2 with TRBJ2-7; 11 bases map to TRBD2. The junction had 3 bases not matched to a gene; V was cut back by 8 bases and J by 3 bases. The CDR3 spans 13 residues. The germline CDR1 and CDR2 sequences are WSHSY and SAAADI. DNA for the CDR3: TGCGCCAGCTCCGGGACTAGCGGCTACGAGCAGTACTTC. The encoded protein is CASSGTSGYEQYF.

This chain joins TRBV12-5 and TRBJ1-2, with TRBD1 matching 7 bases. CDR3 length: 15 residues. The V gene end was trimmed by 0 bases and the J gene end by 5 bases; junction bases not matched to a gene: 6. Germline V gene sequence: CDR1 LGHNT, CDR2 FRNRAP. This CDR3 is CASGLVQTGTYGYTF. DNA for the CDR3: TGTGCTAGTGGTTTGGTACAGACAGGGACTTATGGCTACACCTTC.

The chain is built from TRBV7-8 and TRBJ2-2; 8 bases agree with TRBD1. J lost 8 bases, V lost 2 bases, and 1 base had no gene match. Per germline, CDR1 SGHVS and CDR2 FQNEAQ. The CDR3 is made up of 13 amino acids. The CDR3: CASSLRDRGELFF. Here the CDR3 DNA reads TGTGCCAGCAGCTTAAGGGACAGGGGGGAGCTGTTTTTT.

This clone was recorded only once. The chain has TRBV7-7 and TRBJ1-4; 8 positions agree with TRBD1. Losses at the gene ends were 5 bases for V and 2 bases for J; bases not matched to a gene: 4. The CDR3 is 15 residues long. Germline V gene data show CDR1 as SSHAT and CDR2 as FNYEAQ (reference sequence). CDR3 sequence (DNA): TGTGCCAGCAGCACCGGACAGGGCACTAATGAAAAACTGTTTTTT. Its translation: CASSTGQGTNEKLFF.

Written as DNA, the CDR3 is TGTGCCAGCAGCTTATCGCTCAGGGGTAACCGTTCCCCCAATCAGCCCCAGCATTTT. It yields the protein CASSLSLRGNRSPNQPQHF. The chain links TRBV7-8 to TRBJ1-5, with D perhaps TRBD1 (6 bases). This CDR3 is 19 amino acids long. Germline lookup yields CDR1 SGHVS and CDR2 FQNEAQ. The V end lost 2 bases, the J end lost 3 bases, and 23 bases lay between the germline ends.

The CDR3 spells CAISDMRGTSLSGTGELFF. DNA of the CDR3: TGTGCCATCAGTGACATGAGAGGGACTAGCTTGTCAGGGACCGGGGAGCTGTTTTTT. J is TRBJ2-2 and V is TRBV10-3; 9 bases map to TRBD2. Germline assignment: CDR1 ENHRY and CDR2 SYGVKD. The CDR3 has 19 residues. V shed 3 bases and J 5 bases; nucleotides not matched to a gene: 16.

The V call is TRBV7-2, the J call TRBJ2-3; a weak D match, TRBD1 (5 bases). CDR3 length: 14 residues. Germline V gives CDR1 SGHTA, CDR2 FQGNSA. The germline V and J ends were trimmed by 4 bases and 4 bases, with 12 bases remaining between them. CDR3: CASSSRVQADTQYF. The DNA for the CDR3 is TGTGCCAGCAGCTCCCGGGTACAGGCAGATACGCAGTATTTT. Supplemented by reference TRBV7-2 and TRBJ2-3, the full variable domain reads GAGVSQSPSNKVTEKGKDVELRCDPISGHTALYWYRQSLGQGLEFLIYFQGNSAPDKSGLPSDRFSAERTGGSVSTLTIQRTQQEDSAVYLCASSSRVQADTQYFGPGTRLTVL.

The CDR3 sequence: CASSRDRMDGYTF. The CDR3 coding sequence is TGTGCCAGCAGCCGGGACAGAATGGATGGCTACACCTTC. This sequence joins TRBV14 and TRBJ1-2, with 7 bases aligning to TRBD1. The CDR3 runs to 13 residues. V trimming: 4 bases; J trimming: 6 bases; junction bases outside the gene matches: 5. The germline CDR1 and CDR2 sequences are SGHDN and FVKESK.

The V gene is TRBV6-5, the J gene TRBJ2-3; D may be TRBD1 (6 bases). V lost 6 bases and J lost 1, with 14 bases in between. Per germline, CDR1 MNHEY and CDR2 SVGAGI. The CDR3 covers 15 residues. In DNA form, the CDR3 reads TGTGCCAGCAGCGTACAGGGTCCCGGCACAGATACGCAGTATTTT. Translation: CASSVQGPGTDTQYF.

The gene calls are TRBV11-2 and TRBJ2-1; 13 bases map to TRBD2. Germline-derived CDR1 and CDR2 are SGHAT and FQNNGV. There are 15 residues in the CDR3. V was pared by 5 bases and J by 4 bases, with 2 bases of the junction left unmatched. CDR3 residues: CASSQGLAGYNEQFF. CDR3 sequence (DNA): TGTGCCAGCAGCCAGGGACTAGCGGGGTACAATGAGCAGTTCTTC.

This chain joins TRBV29-1 and TRBJ1-2, with D perhaps TRBD1 (6 bases). Per germline, CDR1 SQVTM and CDR2 ANQGSEA. The CDR3 length is 12 residues. Trimming pared 4 bases from V and 8 bases from J, leaving 14 bases between. The CDR3 DNA reads TGCAGCGTTGTAGCAGGGGTAGGAGGCTACACCTTC. Its protein is CSVVAGVGGYTF. The full variable domain, rest sourced from reference TRBV29-1 and TRBJ1-2, is SAVISQKPSRDICQRGTSLTIQCQVDSQVTMMFWYRQQPGQSLTLIATANQGSEATYESGFVIDKFPISRPNLTFSTLTVSNMSPEDSSIYLCSVVAGVGGYTFGSGTRLTVV.